The clone carrying this TCR beta chain came up many times. Its antigen is as yet unknown. This sample is part of a study of T cells in Graves' hyperthyroidism and ophthalmopathy. The CDR3 contains 12 residues. Trimming stripped 4 bases from V and 3 bases from J, with 6 bases between. Study results and caveats: Stable hyperthyroidism was told apart from ophthalmopathy by a model built on 13 V-J features. Ophthalmopathy was predicted by the model a median of approximately six months ahead of onset. Among thyroid clonotypes expanded above 0.001, most also appeared in blood.

Researchers amplified the TCR beta CDR3 regions from RNA transcripts. HTBI primers drove first-round RT-PCR of the TCR CDR3. TCRdb called the multiplex PCR reads again in MiXCR, with one record for every CDR3 protein. This table has 400,000 to 550,000 distinct CDR3 sequences, around 22% appearing once. Ophthalmopathy patients had Clinical Activity Score at least 3, NOSPECS grade at least 4, duration under 3 months. The J gene is TRBJ2-5, the V gene TRBV12-3 or TRBV12-4; D is unresolved. Sequencing was carried out using blood. The source of this sequence is a woman aged 25 to 39 with Graves' ophthalmopathy. In DNA, the CDR3 is TGTGCCAGCAGTTCGGCCGAAGAGACCCAGTACTTC. Its translation is CASSSAEETQYF.